This T cell receptor (beta chain) originates from a study of shared clonotypes between healthy human individuals. Findings and limits, study-wide: In having few donors, the study represented limited genetic and exposure-history diversity.

As regards this clone: The antigen remains undetermined.

With 8 bases removed from V and 7 bases from J, the gap between germline ends came to 18 bases. The CDR3 has 13 residues. Germline CDR1 MNHNS, CDR2 SASEGT. The data were produced by immunoSEQ multiplex PCR, yet TCRdb's version contains in-frame clones alone and is incomplete. Here the sample spans more than 1 million clones, about 84% being singletons. Sequenced material: memory CD4+ T cells from PBMCs. Subset given: CD45RA-negative fraction. The chain combines TRBV6-1 with TRBJ2-7; D gene uncertain. This clonotype was sampled from a man between 18 and 35 years old in good health. Some clones in this sample may be carry-over from other donors' samples. CDR3 sequence reads: CASRLDPPGEQYF. The CDR3 DNA reads TGTGCCAGCCGGCTTGACCCTCCTGGGGAGCAGTACTTC.